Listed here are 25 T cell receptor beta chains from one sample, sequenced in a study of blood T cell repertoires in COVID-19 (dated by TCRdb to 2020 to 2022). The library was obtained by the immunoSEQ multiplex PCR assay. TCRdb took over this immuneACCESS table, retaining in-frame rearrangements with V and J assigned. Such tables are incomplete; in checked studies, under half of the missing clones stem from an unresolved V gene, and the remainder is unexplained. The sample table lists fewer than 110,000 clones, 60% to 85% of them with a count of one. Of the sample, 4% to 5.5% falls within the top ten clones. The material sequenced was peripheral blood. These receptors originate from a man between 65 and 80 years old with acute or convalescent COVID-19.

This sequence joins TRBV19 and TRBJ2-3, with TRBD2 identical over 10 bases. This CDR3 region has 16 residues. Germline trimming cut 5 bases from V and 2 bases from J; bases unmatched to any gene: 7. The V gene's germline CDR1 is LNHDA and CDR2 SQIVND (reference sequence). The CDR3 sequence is CASSSLAGRYTDTQYF. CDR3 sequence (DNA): TGTGCCAGTAGTTCACTAGCGGGGCGCTACACAGATACGCAGTATTTT. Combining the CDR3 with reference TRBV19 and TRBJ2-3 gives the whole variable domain DGGITQSPKYLFRKEGQNVTLSCEQNLNHDAMYWYRQDPGQGLRLIYYSQIVNDFQKGDIAEGYSVSREKKESFPLTVTSAQKNPTAFYLCASSSLAGRYTDTQYFGPGTRLTVL.

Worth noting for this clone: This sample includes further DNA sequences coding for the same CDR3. The CDR3 bases are TGCGCCAGCAGCTTGGGCCAGGCCGGTGAGCAGTACTTC. It encodes CASSLGQAGEQYF. This chain joins TRBV5-1 and TRBJ2-7; D is uncertain. The germline gives CDR1 SGHRS, CDR2 YFSETQ. The CDR3 is made up of 13 amino acids. V lost 0 bases to trimming and J lost 7 bases, with 11 bases between them.

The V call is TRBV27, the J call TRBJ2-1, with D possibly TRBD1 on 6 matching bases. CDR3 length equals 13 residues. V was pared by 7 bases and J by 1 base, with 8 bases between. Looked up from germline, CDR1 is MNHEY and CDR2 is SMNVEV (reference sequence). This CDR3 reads CASKGESYNEQFF. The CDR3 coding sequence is TGTGCCAGCAAGGGGGAGTCCTACAATGAGCAGTTCTTC.

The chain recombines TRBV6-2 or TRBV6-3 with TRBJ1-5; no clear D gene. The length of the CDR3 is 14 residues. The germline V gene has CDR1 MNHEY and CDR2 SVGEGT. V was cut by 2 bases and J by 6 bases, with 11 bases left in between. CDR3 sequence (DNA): TGTGCCAGCAGTTACAGCGGGGAGTTTCAGCCCCAGCATTTT. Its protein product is CASSYSGEFQPQHF.

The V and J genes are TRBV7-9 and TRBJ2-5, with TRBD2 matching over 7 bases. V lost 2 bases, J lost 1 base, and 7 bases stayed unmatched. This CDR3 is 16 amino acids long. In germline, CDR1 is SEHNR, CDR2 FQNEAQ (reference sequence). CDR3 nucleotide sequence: TGTGCCAGCAGCTTAAGGTCGGGGGGTTCCCAAGAGACCCAGTACTTC. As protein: CASSLRSGGSQETQYF.

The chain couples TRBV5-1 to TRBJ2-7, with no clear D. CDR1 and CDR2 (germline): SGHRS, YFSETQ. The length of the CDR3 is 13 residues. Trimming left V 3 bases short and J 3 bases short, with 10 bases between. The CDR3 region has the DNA TGCGCCAGCAGCTCCGCAGGCCTCTACGAGCAGTACTTC. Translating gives CASSSAGLYEQYF.

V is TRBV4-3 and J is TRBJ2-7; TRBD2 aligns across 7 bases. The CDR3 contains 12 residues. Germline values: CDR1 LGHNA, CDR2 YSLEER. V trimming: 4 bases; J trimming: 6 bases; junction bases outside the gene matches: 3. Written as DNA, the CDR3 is TGCGCCAGCAGCCTTAGCGGGCGCGAGCAGTACTTC. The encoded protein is CASSLSGREQYF.

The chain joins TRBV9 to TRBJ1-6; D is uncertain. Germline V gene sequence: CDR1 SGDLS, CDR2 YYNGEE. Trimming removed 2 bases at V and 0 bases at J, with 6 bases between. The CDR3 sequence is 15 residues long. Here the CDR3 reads CASSVGSSYNSPLHF. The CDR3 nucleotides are TGTGCCAGCAGCGTCGGGAGCTCCTATAATTCACCCCTCCACTTT. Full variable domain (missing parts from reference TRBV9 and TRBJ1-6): DSGVTQTPKHLITATGQRVTLRCSPRSGDLSVYWYQQSLDQGLQFLIQYYNGEERAKGNILERFSAQQFPDLHSELNLSSLELGDSALYFCASSVGSSYNSPLHFGNGTRLTVT.

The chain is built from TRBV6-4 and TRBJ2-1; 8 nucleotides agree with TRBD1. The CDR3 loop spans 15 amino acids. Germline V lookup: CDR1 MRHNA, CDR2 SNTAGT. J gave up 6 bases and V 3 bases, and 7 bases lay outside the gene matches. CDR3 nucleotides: TGTGCCAGCAGTGATCAAGCAGGGGGCGGCAATGAGCAGTTCTTC. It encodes CASSDQAGGGNEQFF.

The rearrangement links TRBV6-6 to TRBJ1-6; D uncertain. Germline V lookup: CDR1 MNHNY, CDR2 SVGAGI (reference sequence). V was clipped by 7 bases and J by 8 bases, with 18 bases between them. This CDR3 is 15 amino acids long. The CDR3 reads CASIPFGGIDSPLHF. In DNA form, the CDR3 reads TGTGCCAGCATCCCCTTTGGAGGGATTGATTCACCCCTCCACTTT.

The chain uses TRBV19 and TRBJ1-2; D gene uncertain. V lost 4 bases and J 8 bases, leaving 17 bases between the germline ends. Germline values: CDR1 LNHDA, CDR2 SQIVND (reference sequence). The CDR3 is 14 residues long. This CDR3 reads CASSTLDDRGGYTF. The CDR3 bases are TGTGCCAGTAGTACACTAGACGACCGGGGAGGCTACACCTTC.

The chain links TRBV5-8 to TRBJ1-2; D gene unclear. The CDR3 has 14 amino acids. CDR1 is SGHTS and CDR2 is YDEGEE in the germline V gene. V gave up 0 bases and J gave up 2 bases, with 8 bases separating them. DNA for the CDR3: TGTGCCAGCAGCTTGGCGGGGAGGAACTATGGCTACACCTTC. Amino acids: CASSLAGRNYGYTF.

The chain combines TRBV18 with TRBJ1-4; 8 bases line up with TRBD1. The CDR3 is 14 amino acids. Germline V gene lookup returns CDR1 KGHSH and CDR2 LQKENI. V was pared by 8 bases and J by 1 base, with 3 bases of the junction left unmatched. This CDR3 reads CASTDRGTNEKLFF. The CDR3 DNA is TGTGCCAGCACCGACAGGGGAACTAATGAAAAACTGTTTTTT.

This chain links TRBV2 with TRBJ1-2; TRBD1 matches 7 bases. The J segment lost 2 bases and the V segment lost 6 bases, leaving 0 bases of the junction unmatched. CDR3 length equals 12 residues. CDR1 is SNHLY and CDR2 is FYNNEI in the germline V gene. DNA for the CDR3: TGTGCCAGCAGGGACAGGAACTATGGCTACACCTTC. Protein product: CASRDRNYGYTF.

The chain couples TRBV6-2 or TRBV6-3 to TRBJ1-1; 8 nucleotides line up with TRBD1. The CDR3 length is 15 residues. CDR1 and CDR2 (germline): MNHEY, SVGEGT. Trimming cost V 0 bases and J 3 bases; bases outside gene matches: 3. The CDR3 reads CASSYSGQGYTEAFF. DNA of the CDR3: TGTGCCAGCAGTTACTCCGGACAGGGCTACACTGAAGCTTTCTTT.

Here the CDR3 DNA reads TGTGCCATCAGTTTGGGCTCCGGGGGCAATGAGCAGTTCTTC. It codes for CAISLGSGGNEQFF. The rearrangement links TRBV10-3 to TRBJ2-1; possibly TRBD2 for D (6 bases). Germline CDR1 and CDR2: ENHRY and SYGVKD. Trimming pared 5 bases from V and 6 bases from J, leaving 14 bases between. The CDR3 is 14 amino acids.

CDR3 loop: CASSRTGFENEQYF. In nucleotides, the CDR3 is TGTGCCAGCTCGCGGACAGGGTTCGAGAACGAGCAGTACTTC. The V and J genes are TRBV18 and TRBJ2-7, with 8 bases that match TRBD1. Germline V gene sequence: CDR1 KGHSH, CDR2 LQKENI. J lost 5 bases, V lost 6 bases, and 9 bases had no gene match. The CDR3 runs to 14 residues. Looking up the rest from reference TRBV18 and TRBJ2-7 gives the full variable domain: NAGVMQNPRHLVRRRGQEARLRCSPMKGHSHVYWYRQLPEEGLKFMVYLQKENIIDESGMPKERFSAEFPKEGPSILRIQQVVRGDSAAYFCASSRTGFENEQYFGPGTRLTVT.

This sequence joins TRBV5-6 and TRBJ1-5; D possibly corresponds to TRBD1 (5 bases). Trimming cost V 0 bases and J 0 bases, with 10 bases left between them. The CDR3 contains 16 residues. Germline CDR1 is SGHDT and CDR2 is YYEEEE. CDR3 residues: CASSLGGPNSNQPQHF. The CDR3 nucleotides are TGTGCCAGCAGCTTGGGGGGCCCTAATAGCAATCAGCCCCAGCATTTT.

The CDR3 sequence: CASSPPTGQMYEQYF. The CDR3 DNA follows: TGTGCCAGCTCACCTCCCACAGGGCAAATGTACGAGCAGTACTTC. The J gene is TRBJ2-7, the V gene TRBV18; D possibly corresponds to TRBD1 (6 bases). In germline, CDR1 is KGHSH, CDR2 LQKENI. CDR3 length: 15 residues. Deletions cut 3 bases from V and 4 bases from J, with 16 bases between.

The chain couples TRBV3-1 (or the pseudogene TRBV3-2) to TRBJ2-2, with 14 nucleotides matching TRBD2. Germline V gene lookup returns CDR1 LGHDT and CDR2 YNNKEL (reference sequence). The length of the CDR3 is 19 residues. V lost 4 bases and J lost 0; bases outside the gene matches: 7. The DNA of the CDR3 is TGTGCCAGCAGCCCATCGGGACTAGCGGGGGACGCGAACACCGGGGAGCTGTTTTTT. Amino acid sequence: CASSPSGLAGDANTGELFF.

CDR3 sequence (DNA): TGCGCCAGCAGCTTGGCCGGCGACAGGGACGACTATGGCTACACCTTC. This codes for CASSLAGDRDDYGYTF. This sequence joins TRBV5-1 and TRBJ1-2; 7 nucleotides match TRBD1. After removal of 0 bases from V and 3 bases from J, the junction contained 8 bases not matched to a gene. Germline V gene lookup returns CDR1 SGHRS and CDR2 YFSETQ. The CDR3 length is 16 residues.

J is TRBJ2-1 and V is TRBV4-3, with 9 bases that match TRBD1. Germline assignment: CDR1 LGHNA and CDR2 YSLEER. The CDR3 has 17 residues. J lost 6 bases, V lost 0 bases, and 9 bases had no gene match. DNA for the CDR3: TGCGCCAGCAGCCAAGAAAGGACAGGGGTCTGGGGCAATGAGCAGTTCTTC. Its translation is CASSQERTGVWGNEQFF.

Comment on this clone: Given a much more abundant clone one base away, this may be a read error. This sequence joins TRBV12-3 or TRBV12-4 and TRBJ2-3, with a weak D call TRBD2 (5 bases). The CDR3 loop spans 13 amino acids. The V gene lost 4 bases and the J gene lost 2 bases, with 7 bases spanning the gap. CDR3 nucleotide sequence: TGTGCCAGCAGTTCGAGGGACACAGATACGCAGTATTTT. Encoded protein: CASSSRDTDTQYF.

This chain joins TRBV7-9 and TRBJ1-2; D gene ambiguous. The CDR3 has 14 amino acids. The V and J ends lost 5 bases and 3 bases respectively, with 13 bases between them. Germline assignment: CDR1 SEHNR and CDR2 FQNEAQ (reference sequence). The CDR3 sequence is CASSPSLRDYGYTF. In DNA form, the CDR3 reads TGTGCCAGCAGCCCATCTTTGCGTGACTATGGCTACACCTTC.

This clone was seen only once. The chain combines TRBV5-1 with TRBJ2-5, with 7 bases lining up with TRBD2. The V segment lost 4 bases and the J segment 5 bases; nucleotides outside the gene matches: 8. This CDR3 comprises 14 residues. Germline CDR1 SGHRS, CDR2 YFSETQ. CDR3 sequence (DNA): TGCGCCAGCAGCCAAGGACTAGTTTGGGAGACCCAGTACTTC. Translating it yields CASSQGLVWETQYF. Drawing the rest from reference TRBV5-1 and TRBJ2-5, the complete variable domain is KAGVTQTPRYLIKTRGQQVTLSCSPISGHRSVSWYQQTPGQGLQFLFEYFSETQRNKGNFPGRFSGRQFSNSRSEMNVSTLELGDSALYLCASSQGLVWETQYFGPGTRLLVL.